This T cell receptor (beta chain) is from a study of identical twins' blood T cells. Sample barcodes were added at both library ends during cDNA synthesis. Authors' analysis steps: Each donor had about 95,000 to nearly 550,000 clonotypes. TCRdb passed the 5' RACE reads through MiXCR, listing each CDR3 protein once. The authors' filters were not applied to this entry. The sample carries a few hundred thousand distinct CDR3 sequences, roughly 27% recorded once. CDR3 length: 14 residues. CDR1 is ENHRY, CDR2 SYGVKD, per germline. Trimming took off 4 bases at V and 4 bases at J, with 13 bases between the two ends. Study findings and constraints: Each donor's most abundant TCRbeta clonotypes shared more CDR3 sequences with her twin than unrelated donors. Environmental influences on twin similarity could not be excluded.

On this clonotype: Its target is not known.

The gene calls are TRBV10-3 and TRBJ1-2, with D perhaps TRBD1 (5 bases). The specimen sequenced was PBMCs. This receptor was identified in a woman aged 18 to 55 in good health. The CDR3 DNA reads as TGTGCCATCAGTGTCGGGACGGGACCCTATGGCTACACCTTC. Its translation: CAISVGTGPYGYTF.